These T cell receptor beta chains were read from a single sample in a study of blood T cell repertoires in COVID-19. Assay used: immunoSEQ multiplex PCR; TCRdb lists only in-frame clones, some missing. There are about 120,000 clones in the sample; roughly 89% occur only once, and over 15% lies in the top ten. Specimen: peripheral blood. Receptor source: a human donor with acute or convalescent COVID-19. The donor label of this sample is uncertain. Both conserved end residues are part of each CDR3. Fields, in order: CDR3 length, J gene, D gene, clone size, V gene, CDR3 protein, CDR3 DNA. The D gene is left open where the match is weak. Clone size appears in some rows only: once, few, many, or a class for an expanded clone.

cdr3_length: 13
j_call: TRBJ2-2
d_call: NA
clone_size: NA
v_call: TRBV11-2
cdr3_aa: CASSEINTGELFF
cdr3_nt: TGTGCCAGCAGCGAGATCAACACCGGGGAGCTGTTTTTT

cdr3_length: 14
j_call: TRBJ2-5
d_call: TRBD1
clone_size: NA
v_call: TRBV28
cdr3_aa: CASSETGTQETQYF
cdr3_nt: TGTGCCAGCAGCGAGACAGGGACCCAAGAGACCCAGTACTTC

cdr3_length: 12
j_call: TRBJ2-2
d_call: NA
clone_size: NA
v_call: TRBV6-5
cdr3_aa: CASSTRIGELFF
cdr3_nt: TGTGCCAGCAGTACTAGGATCGGGGAGCTGTTTTTT

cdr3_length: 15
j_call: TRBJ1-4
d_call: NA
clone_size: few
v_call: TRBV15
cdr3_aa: CATSRDRTASEKLFF
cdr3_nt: TGTGCCACCAGCAGAGATAGGACAGCATCCGAAAAACTGTTTTTT

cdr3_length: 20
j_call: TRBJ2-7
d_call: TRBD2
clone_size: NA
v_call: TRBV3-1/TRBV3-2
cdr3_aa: CASSQPVCRREKLSLNEQYF
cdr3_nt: TGTGCCAGCAGCCAACCGGTCTGTAGGCGGGAGAAACTTTCCCTGAACGAGCAGTACTTC

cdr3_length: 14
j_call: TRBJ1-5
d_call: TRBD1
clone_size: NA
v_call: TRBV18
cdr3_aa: CASSQGTGNQPQHF
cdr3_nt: TGTGCCAGCTCACAAGGGACAGGGAATCAGCCCCAGCATTTT

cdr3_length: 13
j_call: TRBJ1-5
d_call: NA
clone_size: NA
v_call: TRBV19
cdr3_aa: CASSQTVGQPQHF
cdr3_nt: TGTGCCAGTAGTCAAACAGTTGGTCAGCCCCAGCATTTT

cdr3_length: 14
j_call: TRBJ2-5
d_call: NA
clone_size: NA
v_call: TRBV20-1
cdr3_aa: CSASPGGRHEAQYF
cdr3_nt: TGCAGTGCTAGTCCAGGGGGGAGGCACGAGGCCCAGTACTTC

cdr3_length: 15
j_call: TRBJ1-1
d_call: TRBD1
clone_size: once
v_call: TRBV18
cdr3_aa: CASSPPGGIGTEAFF
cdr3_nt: TGTGCCAGCTCACCACCAGGGGGCATCGGCACTGAAGCTTTCTTT

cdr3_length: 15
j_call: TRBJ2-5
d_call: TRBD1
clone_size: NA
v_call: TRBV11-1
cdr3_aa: CASSSPGQGEETQYF
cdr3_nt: TGTGCCAGCAGCTCCCCCGGACAGGGGGAAGAGACCCAGTACTTC

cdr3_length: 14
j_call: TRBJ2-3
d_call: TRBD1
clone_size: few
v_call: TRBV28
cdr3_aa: CANSGGSGADTQYF
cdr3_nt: TGTGCCAATTCAGGGGGCTCAGGGGCAGATACGCAGTATTTT